The T cell receptor (beta chain) described here comes from a study of blood T cell repertoires in COVID-19 (dated by TCRdb to 2018 to 2021). Study-level background: Samples from collaborators originated in the United States, Italy and Spain and spanned both the acute and convalescent phases of COVID-19. The prospective study material was composed of cDNA or gDNA derived from T cells, B-cell-depleted T cells, or PBMCs. The dataset comprised deeply sampled blood TCRbeta repertoires from subjects exposed to, actively infected with, or recovered from COVID-19. The repertoires were released in a freely available public database meant as a resource for research on the immune response to SARS-CoV-2. The samples were drawn from the first 160 participants of the ongoing ImmuneRACE study and from 1,254 subjects provided by 6 global collaborators. The sample metadata nearly always contained a de-identified subject ID, COVID-19 status, age in years and sex. Where available, HLA class I and class II types were obtained from metadata supplied by the sample provider rather than from assay-based typing. Results the study describes overall, beyond this receptor: Clinical and demographic metadata were provided uncurated, with the amount varying by source and participant.

The collaborating institutions used their own protocols to collect whole blood in K2EDTA tubes. For TCRbeta analysis, collaborators shipped samples in one of three forms: frozen whole blood, isolated PBMCs, or DNA extracted from either of those sample types. V has 3 bases trimmed and J has 9 bases trimmed; junction bases matching no gene number 13. Measured from the cysteine to the phenylalanine, the CDR3 is 17 residues long. The entry retains the CDR3 DNA only, 51 bases that are in frame from base 1. CDR1 and CDR2, looked up from the germline V gene (reference sequence), are LNHDA and SQIVND. TCRbeta CDR3 regions were amplified from genomic DNA using the immunoSEQ Assay, a bias-controlled multiplex PCR. As for the original processing: Within the assay, amplification of reference gene primers was used to estimate how many nucleated cells each sample contained. To quantify the absolute abundance of each unique TCRbeta CDR3 rearrangement, sequence reads were collapsed and filtered. Productive Simpson clonality was computed per sample as the square root of Simpson's diversity index over productive rearrangements. TCRdb limited this immuneACCESS table to in-frame rearrangements with V and J called. A share of clones is missing; checked studies link under half to unresolved V genes, and the rest is unexplained. V and J calls and clone size are given by that table; D and trimming were obtained from the DNA. The sample table holds approximately 70,000 clones, of which more than 80% were seen once. The top ten clonotypes cover less than 7.5% of the sample.

Comments on this clone: This receptor's antigen is unknown. No base quality information exists; no much larger clone differs at one position.

Recombination linked TRBV19 to TRBJ2-1; TRBD2 aligns with 11 central bases. The sample was peripheral blood. This TCR was recovered from a woman of 80 years or more with active COVID-19. CDR3 loop: CASSIRSLAGGRVEQFF. The bases are TGTGCCAGTAGTATTCGATCTCTAGCGGGAGGTAGAGTTGAGCAGTTCTTC. The full variable domain, with segments outside the CDR3 supplied by the reference TRBV19 and TRBJ2-1 proteins, appears as DGGITQSPKYLFRKEGQNVTLSCEQNLNHDAMYWYRQDPGQGLRLIYYSQIVNDFQKGDIAEGYSVSREKKESFPLTVTSAQKNPTAFYLCASSIRSLAGGRVEQFFGPGTRLTVL.